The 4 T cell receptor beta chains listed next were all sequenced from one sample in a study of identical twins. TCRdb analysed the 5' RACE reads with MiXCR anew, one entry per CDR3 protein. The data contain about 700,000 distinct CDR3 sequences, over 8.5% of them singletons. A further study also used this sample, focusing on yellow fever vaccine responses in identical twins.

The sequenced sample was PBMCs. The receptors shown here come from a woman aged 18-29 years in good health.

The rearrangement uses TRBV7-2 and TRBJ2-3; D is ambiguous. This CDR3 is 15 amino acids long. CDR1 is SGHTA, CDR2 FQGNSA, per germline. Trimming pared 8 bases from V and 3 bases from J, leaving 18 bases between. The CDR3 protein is CASDTRPSPTDTQYF. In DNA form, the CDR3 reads TGTGCCAGCGATACACGGCCGAGTCCTACAGATACGCAGTATTTT. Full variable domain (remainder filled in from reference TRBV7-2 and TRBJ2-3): GAGVSQSPSNKVTEKGKDVELRCDPISGHTALYWYRQSLGQGLEFLIYFQGNSAPDKSGLPSDRFSAERTGGSVSTLTIQRTQQEDSAVYLCASDTRPSPTDTQYFGPGTRLTVL.

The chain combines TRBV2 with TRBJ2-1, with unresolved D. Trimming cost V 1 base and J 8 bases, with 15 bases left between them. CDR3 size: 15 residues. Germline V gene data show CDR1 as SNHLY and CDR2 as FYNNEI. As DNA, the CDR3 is TGTGCCAGCAGTGAAGAGATACGGAGCAGCGATGAGCAGTTCTTC. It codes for CASSEEIRSSDEQFF.

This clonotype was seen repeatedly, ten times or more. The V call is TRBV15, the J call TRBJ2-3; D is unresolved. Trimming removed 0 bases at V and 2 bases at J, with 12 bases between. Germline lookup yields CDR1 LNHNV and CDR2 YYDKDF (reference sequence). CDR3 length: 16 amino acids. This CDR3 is CATSRDYMVNTDTQYF. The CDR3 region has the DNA TGTGCCACCAGCAGAGATTATATGGTAAACACAGATACGCAGTATTTT. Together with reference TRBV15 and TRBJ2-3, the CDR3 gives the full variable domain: DAMVIQNPRYQVTQFGKPVTLSCSQTLNHNVMYWYQQKSSQAPKLLFHYYDKDFNNEADTPDNFQSRRPNTSFCFLDIRSPGLGDTAMYLCATSRDYMVNTDTQYFGPGTRLTVL.

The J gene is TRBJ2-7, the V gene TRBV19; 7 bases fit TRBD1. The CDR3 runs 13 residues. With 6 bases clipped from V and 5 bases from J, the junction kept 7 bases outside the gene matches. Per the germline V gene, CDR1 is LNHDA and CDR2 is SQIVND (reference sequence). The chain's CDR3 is CASRKGALDEQYF. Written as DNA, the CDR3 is TGTGCCAGTAGGAAGGGGGCGCTGGACGAGCAGTACTTC.